The 20 T cell receptor beta chains below were found in one sample sequenced in a study of blood T cell repertoires in COVID-19. Produced via immunoSEQ multiplex PCR; TCRdb's table is partial and in-frame only. Of some 200,000 clones listed, 82% are singletons. Material: peripheral blood. Receptor source: a middle-aged woman with acute or convalescent COVID-19.

V is TRBV7-9 and J is TRBJ2-7; a weak D match, TRBD2 (6 bases). Germline V gene sequence: CDR1 SEHNR, CDR2 FQNEAQ (reference sequence). Trimming cost V 4 bases and J 0 bases, with 10 bases left between them. This CDR3 spans 14 amino acids. This CDR3 is CASSSGTLSYEQYF. The CDR3 bases are TGTGCCAGCAGCTCCGGGACTCTCTCCTACGAGCAGTACTTC.

This chain connects TRBV5-5 to TRBJ1-3, with 11 bases aligning to TRBD1. Germline V CDR1 and CDR2: SGHKS, YYEKEE (reference sequence). The CDR3 has 18 residues. Trimming at V came to 0 bases and at J to 2 bases, leaving 7 bases not matched to a gene. This CDR3 reads CASSLEGTGGITGNTIYF. The CDR3 nucleotides read TGTGCCAGCAGCTTGGAGGGGACAGGGGGGATAACTGGAAACACCATATATTTT.

The V and J genes are TRBV2 and TRBJ1-6; D perhaps matches TRBD1 (6 bases). Germline CDR1 is SNHLY and CDR2 is FYNNEI. Trimming left V 2 bases short and J 10 bases short, with 15 bases between. This CDR3 has 15 amino acids. CDR3 residues: CASSETNREVSPLHF. CDR3 DNA sequence: TGTGCCAGCAGTGAAACCAACAGGGAAGTCTCACCCCTCCACTTT.

The CDR3 bases are TGTGCCAGCAGCTTGACGCCGGGGGGTCGTGGGGTAGGGTTCTTC. Its protein is CASSLTPGGRGVGFF. The chain uses TRBV11-1 and TRBJ2-1, with TRBD2 matching over 7 bases. The CDR3 length is 15 residues. The germline V gene has CDR1 SGHAT and CDR2 FQDESV (reference sequence). V lost 3 bases and J lost 15; bases outside the gene matches: 17.

This clone came up many times. This sequence joins TRBV11-2 and TRBJ1-1; D is uncertain. This CDR3 is built from 12 residues. Trimming stripped 8 bases from V and 1 base from J, with 8 bases between. Per the germline V gene, CDR1 is SGHAT and CDR2 is FQNNGV. The CDR3 coding sequence is TGTGCCAGCCGCGGCAGGAACACTGAAGCTTTCTTT. Its translation: CASRGRNTEAFF.

This clone occurred a few times. The chain couples TRBV15 to TRBJ1-5; the D gene is possibly TRBD1 (6 bases). V shed 5 bases and J shed 2 bases, with 19 bases lying between them. Per the germline V gene, CDR1 is LNHNV and CDR2 is YYDKDF (reference sequence). The CDR3 loop spans 17 amino acids. In DNA form, the CDR3 reads TGTGCCACCAGCTACAGGCAGGGGTTTCTTGGCAATCAGCCCCAGCATTTT. Translated: CATSYRQGFLGNQPQHF.

The rearrangement links TRBV11-2 to TRBJ2-7; possible D gene TRBD1, 5 bases. Germline V gives CDR1 SGHAT, CDR2 FQNNGV. Trimming took off 0 bases at V and 0 bases at J, with 9 bases between the two ends. The CDR3 sequence is 15 residues long. The CDR3 loop is CASSLDGHSSYEQYF. CDR3 nucleotide sequence: TGTGCCAGCAGCTTAGACGGACATAGCTCCTACGAGCAGTACTTC.

The V and J genes are TRBV7-8 and TRBJ1-5; possibly TRBD1 for D (5 bases). Trimming shortened V by 0 bases and J by 1 base, and 10 bases separated the two germline ends. Germline V gene data show CDR1 as SGHVS and CDR2 as FQNEAQ. CDR3 length: 16 residues. As DNA, the CDR3 is TGTGCCAGCAGCTTAGCAGGGGATCGGAGCAATCAGCCCCAGCATTTT. It is translated as CASSLAGDRSNQPQHF. Full variable domain (missing parts from reference TRBV7-8 and TRBJ1-5): GAGVSQSPRYKVAKRGQDVALRCDPISGHVSLFWYQQALGQGPEFLTYFQNEAQLDKSGLPSDRFFAERPEGSVSTLKIQRTQQEDSAVYLCASSLAGDRSNQPQHFGDGTRLSIL.

The chain links TRBV20-1 to TRBJ1-4, with D maybe TRBD1 (5 bases). V was pared by 3 bases and J by 8 bases, with 19 bases between. The CDR3 spans 15 residues. Germline CDR1 reads DFQATT; CDR2 reads SNEGSKA (reference sequence). CDR3 region: CSASGGAYYGEKLFF. The DNA of the CDR3 is TGCAGTGCTAGTGGGGGAGCTTATTATGGGGAAAAACTGTTTTTT.

This clone was seen a single time. The V and J genes are TRBV7-9 and TRBJ2-1; TRBD2 agrees at 11 bases. Germline CDR1 reads SEHNR; CDR2 reads FQNEAQ (reference sequence). The CDR3 totals 16 residues. V lost 5 bases, J lost 4 bases, and 7 bases stayed unmatched. Here the CDR3 reads CASSLIAGGSYNEQFF. CDR3 coding DNA: TGTGCCAGCAGCCTGATAGCGGGAGGGAGTTACAATGAGCAGTTCTTC.

The V gene is TRBV6-1, the J gene TRBJ1-2, with a possible D match to TRBD1 (6 bases). Trimming pared 3 bases from V and 5 bases from J, leaving 13 bases between. Germline CDR1 and CDR2: MNHNS and SASEGT. There are 14 residues in the CDR3. In DNA form, the CDR3 reads TGTGCCAGCAGTGAGGCGGCCAGGGGATATGGCTACACCTTC. Its protein product is CASSEAARGYGYTF.

The V and J genes are TRBV10-2 and TRBJ1-1, with TRBD1 identical over 7 bases. The trim removed 6 bases at V and 7 bases at J, leaving 5 bases unmatched. The CDR3 has 12 residues. CDR1 and CDR2 (germline): WSHSY, SAAADI. CDR3 amino acids: CASSGQVIEAFF. CDR3 coding DNA: TGCGCCAGCAGCGGACAGGTTATTGAAGCTTTCTTT.

The chain employs TRBV7-6 and TRBJ2-7; 10 nucleotides line up with TRBD1. J lost 2 bases, V lost 5 bases, and 6 bases had no gene match. Germline CDR1 reads SGHVS; CDR2 reads FNYEAQ. The CDR3 runs to 15 residues. The CDR3 spells CASSAPGTGAYEQYF. CDR3 DNA sequence: TGTGCCAGCAGCGCTCCCGGGACAGGGGCCTACGAGCAGTACTTC.

This clone has just one count. The chain is built from TRBV29-1 and TRBJ2-5; D possibly corresponds to TRBD1 (5 bases). The CDR3 covers 12 residues. In germline, CDR1 is SQVTM, CDR2 ANQGSEA. Trimming stripped 8 bases from V and 3 bases from J, with 13 bases between. Here the CDR3 reads CSYLRGEETQYF. Here the CDR3 DNA reads TGCAGCTACCTAAGGGGTGAAGAGACCCAGTACTTC.

Only one count was recorded for this clone. The rearrangement uses TRBV24-1 and TRBJ2-2; D unresolved. The CDR3 loop spans 10 amino acids. In germline, CDR1 is KGHDR, CDR2 SFDVKD. V gave up 7 bases and J gave up 7 bases, with 3 bases separating them. The DNA for the CDR3 is TGTGCCACCAGACTCGGGGAGCTGTTTTTT. Residues: CATRLGELFF.

This clone appeared a few times. V usage is TRBV11-3 and J usage is TRBJ2-3; a weak D match, TRBD1 (6 bases). V dropped 5 bases and J dropped 6 bases, with 9 bases sitting between them. CDR1 and CDR2 (germline): SGHNT, YENEEA. The CDR3 is made up of 12 amino acids. DNA of the CDR3: TGTGCCAGCAGCAATAGGGGGGATACGCAGTATTTT. It translates to CASSNRGDTQYF.

The chain joins TRBV4-2 to TRBJ2-1, with D possibly TRBD1 on 6 matching bases. The V and J ends lost 5 bases and 7 bases respectively, with 12 bases between them. Germline V gene sequence: CDR1 LGHNA, CDR2 YNFKEQ. The CDR3 spans 13 residues. The CDR3 here is CASSNKRGNEQFF. CDR3 bases: TGTGCCAGCAGCAATAAGAGGGGGAATGAGCAGTTCTTC.

This chain uses TRBV19 with TRBJ1-1, with 7 positions matching TRBD1. Germline V gene sequence: CDR1 LNHDA, CDR2 SQIVND (reference sequence). This CDR3 region has 15 residues. Trimming cost V 6 bases and J 8 bases; bases outside gene matches: 15. DNA of the CDR3: TGTGCCAGTAGCCGCGACAGGGCCAGTTCACTCGAAGCTTTCTTT. It is translated as CASSRDRASSLEAFF.

V gene TRBV30 combines with J gene TRBJ1-5; D gene uncertain. The CDR3 has 13 amino acids. Germline V lookup: CDR1 GTSNPN, CDR2 SVGIG (reference sequence). V gave up 1 base and J gave up 6 bases, with 10 bases separating them. For the CDR3, the DNA is TGTGCCTGGAGTGAAATTAGCGGTCAGCCCCAGCATTTT. Translating gives CAWSEISGQPQHF. The whole variable domain, remainder taken from reference TRBV30 and TRBJ1-5, is SQTIHQWPATLVQPVGSPLSLECTVEGTSNPNLYWYRQAAGRGLQLLFYSVGIGQISSEVPQNLSASRPQDRQFILSSKKLLLSDSGFYLCAWSEISGQPQHFGDGTRLSIL.

V is TRBV30 and J is TRBJ1-2; 8 nucleotides agree with TRBD1. Germline V gene sequence: CDR1 GTSNPN, CDR2 SVGIG (reference sequence). Germline trimming cut 6 bases from V and 3 bases from J; bases unmatched to any gene: 3. The CDR3 is 12 amino acids. CDR3 bases: TGTGCCTGTAACAGGGGGTACTATGGCTACACCTTC. Residues: CACNRGYYGYTF.